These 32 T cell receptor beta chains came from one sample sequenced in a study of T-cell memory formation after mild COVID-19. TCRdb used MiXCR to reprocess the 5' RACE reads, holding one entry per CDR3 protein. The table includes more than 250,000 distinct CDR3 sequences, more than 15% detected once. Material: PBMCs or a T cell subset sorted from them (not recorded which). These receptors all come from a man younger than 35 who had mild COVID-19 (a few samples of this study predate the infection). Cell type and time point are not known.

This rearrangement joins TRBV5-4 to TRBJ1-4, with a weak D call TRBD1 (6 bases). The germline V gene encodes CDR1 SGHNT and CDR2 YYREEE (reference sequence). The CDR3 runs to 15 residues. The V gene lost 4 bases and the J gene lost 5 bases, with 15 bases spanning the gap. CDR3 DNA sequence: TGTGCCAGCAGCACCCGGACAGATTCGAATGAAAAACTGTTTTTT. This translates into CASSTRTDSNEKLFF.

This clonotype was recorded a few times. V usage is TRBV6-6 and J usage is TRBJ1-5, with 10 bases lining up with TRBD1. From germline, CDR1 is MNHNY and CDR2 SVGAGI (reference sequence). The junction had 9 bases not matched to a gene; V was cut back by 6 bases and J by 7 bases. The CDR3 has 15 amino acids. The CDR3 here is CASSSGTGEDQPQHF. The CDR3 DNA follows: TGTGCCAGCAGCTCCGGGACAGGGGAAGACCAGCCCCAGCATTTT.

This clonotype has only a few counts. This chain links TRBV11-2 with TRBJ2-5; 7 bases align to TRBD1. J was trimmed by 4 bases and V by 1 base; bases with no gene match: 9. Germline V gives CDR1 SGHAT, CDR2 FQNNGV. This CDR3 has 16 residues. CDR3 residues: CASSLGTTGSLETQYF. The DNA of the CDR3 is TGTGCCAGCAGCTTAGGGACGACAGGGTCGCTAGAGACCCAGTACTTC.

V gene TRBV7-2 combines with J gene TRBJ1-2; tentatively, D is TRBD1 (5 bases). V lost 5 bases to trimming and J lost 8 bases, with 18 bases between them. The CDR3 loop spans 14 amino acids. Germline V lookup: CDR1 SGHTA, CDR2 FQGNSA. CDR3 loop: CASSDILGTTGYTF. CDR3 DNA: TGTGCCAGCAGCGACATCTTAGGGACGACCGGCTACACCTTC. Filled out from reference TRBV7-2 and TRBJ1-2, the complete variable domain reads GAGVSQSPSNKVTEKGKDVELRCDPISGHTALYWYRQSLGQGLEFLIYFQGNSAPDKSGLPSDRFSAERTGGSVSTLTIQRTQQEDSAVYLCASSDILGTTGYTFGSGTRLTVV.

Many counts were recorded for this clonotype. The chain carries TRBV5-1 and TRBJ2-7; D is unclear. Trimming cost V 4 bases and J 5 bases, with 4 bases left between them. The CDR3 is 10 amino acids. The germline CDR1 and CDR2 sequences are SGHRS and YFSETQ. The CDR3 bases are TGCGCCAGCAGCCCCCACGAGCAGTACGTC. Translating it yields CASSPHEQYV.

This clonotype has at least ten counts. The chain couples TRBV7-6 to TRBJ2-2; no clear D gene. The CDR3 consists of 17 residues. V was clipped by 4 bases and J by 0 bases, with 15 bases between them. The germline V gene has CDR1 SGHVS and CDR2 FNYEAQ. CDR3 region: CASSYFPGQPNTGELFF. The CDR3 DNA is TGTGCCAGCAGCTACTTCCCTGGGCAGCCGAACACCGGGGAGCTGTTTTTT.

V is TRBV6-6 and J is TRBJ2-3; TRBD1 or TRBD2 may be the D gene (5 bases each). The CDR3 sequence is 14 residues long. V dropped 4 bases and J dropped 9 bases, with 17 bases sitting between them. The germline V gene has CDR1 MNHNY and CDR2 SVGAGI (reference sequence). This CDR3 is CASSSVPRDPTQYF. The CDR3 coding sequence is TGTGCCAGCAGTTCCGTCCCGAGGGACCCAACGCAGTATTTT.

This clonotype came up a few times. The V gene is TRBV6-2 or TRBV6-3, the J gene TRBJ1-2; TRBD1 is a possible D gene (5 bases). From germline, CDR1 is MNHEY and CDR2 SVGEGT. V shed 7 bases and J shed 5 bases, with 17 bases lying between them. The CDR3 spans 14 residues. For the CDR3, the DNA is TGTGCCAGCACCGACAGCCCGACTTTTTATGGCTACACCTTC. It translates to CASTDSPTFYGYTF.

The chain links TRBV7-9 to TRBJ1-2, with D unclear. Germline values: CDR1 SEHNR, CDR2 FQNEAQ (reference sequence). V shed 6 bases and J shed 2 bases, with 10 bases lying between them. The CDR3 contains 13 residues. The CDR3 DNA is TGTGCCAGCAGTACGGACCCCAACTATGGCTACACCTTC. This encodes CASSTDPNYGYTF.

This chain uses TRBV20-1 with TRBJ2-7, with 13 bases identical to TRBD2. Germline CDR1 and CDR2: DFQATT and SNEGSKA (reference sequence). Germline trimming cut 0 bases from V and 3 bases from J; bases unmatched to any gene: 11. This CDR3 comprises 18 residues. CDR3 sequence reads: CSARDTRPRLAGGYEQYF. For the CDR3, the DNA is TGCAGTGCTAGAGATACTCGCCCTCGACTAGCGGGGGGCTACGAGCAGTACTTC.

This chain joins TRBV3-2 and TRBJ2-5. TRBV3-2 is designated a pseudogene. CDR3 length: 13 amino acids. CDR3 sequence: CASSHGPLETQYF. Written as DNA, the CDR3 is TGTGCCAGCAGCCATGGACCCTTGGAGACCCAGTACTTC.

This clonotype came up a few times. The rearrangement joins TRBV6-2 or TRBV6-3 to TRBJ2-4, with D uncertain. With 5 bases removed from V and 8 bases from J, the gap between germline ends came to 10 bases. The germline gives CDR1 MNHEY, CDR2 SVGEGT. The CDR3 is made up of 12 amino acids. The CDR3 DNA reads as TGTGCCAGCAGTCCCGGAAGATACATTCAGTACTTC. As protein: CASSPGRYIQYF.

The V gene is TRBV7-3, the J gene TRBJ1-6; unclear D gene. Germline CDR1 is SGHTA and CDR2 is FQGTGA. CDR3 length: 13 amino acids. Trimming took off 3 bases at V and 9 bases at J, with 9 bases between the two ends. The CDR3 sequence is CASSLRRGSPLHF. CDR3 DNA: TGTGCCAGCAGCTTGAGGCGCGGTTCACCCCTCCACTTT. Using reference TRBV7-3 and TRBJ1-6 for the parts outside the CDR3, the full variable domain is GAGVSQTPSNKVTEKGKYVELRCDPISGHTALYWYRQSLGQGPEFLIYFQGTGAADDSGLPNDRFFAVRPEGSVSTLKIQRTERGDSAVYLCASSLRRGSPLHFGNGTRLTVT.

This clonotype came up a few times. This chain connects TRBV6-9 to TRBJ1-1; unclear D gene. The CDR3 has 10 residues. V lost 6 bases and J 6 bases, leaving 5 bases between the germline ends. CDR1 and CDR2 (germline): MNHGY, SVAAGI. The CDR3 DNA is TGTGCCAGCAGGGCGCCTGAAGCTTTCTTT. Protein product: CASRAPEAFF.

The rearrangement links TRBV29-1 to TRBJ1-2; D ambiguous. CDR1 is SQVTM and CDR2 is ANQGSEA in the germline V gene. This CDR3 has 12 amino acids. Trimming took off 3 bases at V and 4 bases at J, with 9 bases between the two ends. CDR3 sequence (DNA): TGCAGCGTTGAGGGCGAGGGCTATGGCTACACCTTC. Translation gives CSVEGEGYGYTF.

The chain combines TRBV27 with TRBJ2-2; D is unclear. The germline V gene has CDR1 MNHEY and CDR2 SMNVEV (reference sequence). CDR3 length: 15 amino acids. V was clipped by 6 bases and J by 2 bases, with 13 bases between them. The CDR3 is CASRGLTRNTGELFF. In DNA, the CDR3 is TGTGCCAGCAGGGGTCTGACACGTAACACCGGGGAGCTGTTTTTT.

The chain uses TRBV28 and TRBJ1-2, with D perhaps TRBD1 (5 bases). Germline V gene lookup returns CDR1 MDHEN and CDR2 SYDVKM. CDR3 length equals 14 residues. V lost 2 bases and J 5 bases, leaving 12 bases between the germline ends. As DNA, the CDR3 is TGTGCCAGCAGTTTAAGTTCAGGGTGGTATGGCTACACCTTC. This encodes CASSLSSGWYGYTF.

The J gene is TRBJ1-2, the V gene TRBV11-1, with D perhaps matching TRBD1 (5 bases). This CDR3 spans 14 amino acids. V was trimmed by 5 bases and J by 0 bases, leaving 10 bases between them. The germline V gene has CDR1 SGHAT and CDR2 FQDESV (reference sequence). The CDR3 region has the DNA TGTGCCAGCAGCGCCGGGACCACTAACTATGGCTACACCTTC. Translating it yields CASSAGTTNYGYTF.

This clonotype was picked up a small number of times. CDR3 DNA: TGCGCCAGCAGCCACGCGTGGGATGAGCAGTTCTTC. This encodes CASSHAWDEQFF. The chain uses TRBV5-1 and TRBJ2-1; D gene ambiguous. V shed 4 bases and J shed 8 bases, with 10 bases lying between them. This CDR3 has 12 amino acids. Germline lookup yields CDR1 SGHRS and CDR2 YFSETQ.

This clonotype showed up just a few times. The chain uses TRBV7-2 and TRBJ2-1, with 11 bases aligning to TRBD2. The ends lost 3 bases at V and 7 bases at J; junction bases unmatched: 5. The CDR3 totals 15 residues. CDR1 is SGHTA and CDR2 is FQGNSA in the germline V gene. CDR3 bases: TGTGCCAGCAGCTTGGAGCTAGCGGGGGGAAATGAGCAGTTCTTC. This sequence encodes CASSLELAGGNEQFF.

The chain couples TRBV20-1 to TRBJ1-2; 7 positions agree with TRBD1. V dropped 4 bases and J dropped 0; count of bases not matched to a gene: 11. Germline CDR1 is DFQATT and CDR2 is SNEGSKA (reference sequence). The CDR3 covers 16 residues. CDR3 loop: CSAKGPGTVANYGYTF. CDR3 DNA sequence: TGCAGTGCTAAGGGACCGGGGACAGTGGCTAACTATGGCTACACCTTC.

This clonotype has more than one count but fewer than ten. The CDR3 protein is CASSLSPLRDTNTGELFF. In DNA, the CDR3 is TGTGCCAGCAGCCTCTCTCCTTTGAGGGATACGAACACCGGGGAGCTGTTTTTT. V and J are TRBV6-5 and TRBJ2-2; D possibly corresponds to TRBD2 (5 bases). The germline V and J ends were trimmed by 6 bases and 0 bases, with 20 bases remaining between them. Per the germline V gene, CDR1 is MNHEY and CDR2 is SVGAGI. CDR3 length equals 18 residues.

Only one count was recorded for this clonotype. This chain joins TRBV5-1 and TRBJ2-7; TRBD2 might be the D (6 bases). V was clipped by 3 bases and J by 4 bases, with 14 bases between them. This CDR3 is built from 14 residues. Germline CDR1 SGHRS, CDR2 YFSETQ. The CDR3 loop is CASSYDGGIYEQYF. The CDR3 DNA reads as TGCGCCAGCAGCTACGATGGCGGGATTTACGAGCAGTACTTC.

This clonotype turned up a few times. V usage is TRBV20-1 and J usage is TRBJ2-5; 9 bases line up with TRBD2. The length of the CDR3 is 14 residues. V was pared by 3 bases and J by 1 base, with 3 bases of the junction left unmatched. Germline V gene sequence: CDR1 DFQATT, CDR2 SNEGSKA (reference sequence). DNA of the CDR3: TGCAGTGCTAGGAGCGGGGGGTCCCAAGAGACCCAGTACTTC. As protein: CSARSGGSQETQYF.

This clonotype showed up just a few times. CDR3 sequence (DNA): TGTGCCAGCACCAACCCCGGCAGGGGCTTTACAGATACGCAGTATTTT. This sequence encodes CASTNPGRGFTDTQYF. The chain uses TRBV7-8 and TRBJ2-3; perhaps TRBD1 as D (6 bases). This CDR3 comprises 16 residues. Germline V gene data show CDR1 as SGHVS and CDR2 as FQNEAQ. V was trimmed by 7 bases and J by 3 bases, leaving 20 bases between them. Using reference TRBV7-8 and TRBJ2-3 for the parts outside the CDR3, the full variable domain is GAGVSQSPRYKVAKRGQDVALRCDPISGHVSLFWYQQALGQGPEFLTYFQNEAQLDKSGLPSDRFFAERPEGSVSTLKIQRTQQEDSAVYLCASTNPGRGFTDTQYFGPGTRLTVL.

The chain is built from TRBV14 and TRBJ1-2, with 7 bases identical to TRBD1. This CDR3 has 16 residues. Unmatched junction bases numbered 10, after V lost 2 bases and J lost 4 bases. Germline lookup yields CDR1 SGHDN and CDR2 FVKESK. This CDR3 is CASSQWDQGVSYGYTF. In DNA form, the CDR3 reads TGTGCCAGCAGCCAATGGGACCAGGGGGTTTCCTATGGCTACACCTTC.

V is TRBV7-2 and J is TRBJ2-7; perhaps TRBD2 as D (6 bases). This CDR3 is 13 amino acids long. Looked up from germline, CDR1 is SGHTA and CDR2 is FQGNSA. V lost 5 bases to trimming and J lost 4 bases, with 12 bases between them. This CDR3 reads CASSPNSGYEQYF. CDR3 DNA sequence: TGTGCCAGCAGCCCTAATAGCGGTTACGAGCAGTACTTC.

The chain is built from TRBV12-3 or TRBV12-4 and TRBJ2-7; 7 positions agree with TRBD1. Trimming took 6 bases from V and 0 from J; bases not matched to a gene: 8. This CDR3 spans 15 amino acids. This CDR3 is CASSPQGMTSYEQYF. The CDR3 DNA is TGTGCCAGCAGCCCACAGGGGATGACCTCCTACGAGCAGTACTTC.

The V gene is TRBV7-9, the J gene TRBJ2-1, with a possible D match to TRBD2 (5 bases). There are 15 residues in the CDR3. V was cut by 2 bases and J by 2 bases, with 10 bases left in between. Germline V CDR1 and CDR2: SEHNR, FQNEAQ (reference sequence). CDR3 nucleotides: TGTGCCAGCAGCTTACCGGGGATCACCTACAATGAGCAGTTCTTC. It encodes CASSLPGITYNEQFF.

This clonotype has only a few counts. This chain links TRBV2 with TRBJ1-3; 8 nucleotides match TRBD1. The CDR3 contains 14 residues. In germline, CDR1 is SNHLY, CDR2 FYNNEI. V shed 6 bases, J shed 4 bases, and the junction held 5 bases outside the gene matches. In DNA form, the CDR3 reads TGTGCCAGCAGGGCAGGGGGCACAGGAAACACCATATATTTT. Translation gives CASRAGGTGNTIYF.

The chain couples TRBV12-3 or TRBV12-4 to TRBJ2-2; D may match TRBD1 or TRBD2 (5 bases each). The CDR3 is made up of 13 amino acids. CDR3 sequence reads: CAGVLRNTGELFF. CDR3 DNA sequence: TGTGCGGGGGTGCTAAGGAACACCGGGGAGCTGTTTTTT.

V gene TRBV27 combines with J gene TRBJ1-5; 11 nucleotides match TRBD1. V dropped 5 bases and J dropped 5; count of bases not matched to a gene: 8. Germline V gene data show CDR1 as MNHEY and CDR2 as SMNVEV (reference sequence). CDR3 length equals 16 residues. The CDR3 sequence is CASSPWGQGGDQPQHF. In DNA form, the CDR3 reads TGTGCCAGCAGTCCCTGGGGACAGGGGGGGGATCAGCCCCAGCATTTT.